The 4 T cell receptor beta chains below all came from one sample that was sequenced in a study of T cell repertoires in cytomegalovirus infection. One entry per CDR3 protein results from TCRdb running MiXCR on the reads. The data contain fewer than 200,000 distinct CDR3 sequences, about a fifth of them seen just once; the ten biggest clones take up more than 25%. These TCRs' antigens remain unknown. Sequenced material: CD8+ T cells from cultured PBMCs, taken from culture after CMV antigen stimulation. These receptors originate from a human donor in good health (CMV status not recorded). Some clones in this sample may be carry-over from other donors' samples.

The sample holds a few counts of this clonotype. The chain carries TRBV4-1 and TRBJ2-2; 10 nucleotides match TRBD1. The CDR3 extends over 17 amino acids. J lost 5 bases, V lost 0 bases, and 6 bases had no gene match. CDR1 is MGHRA and CDR2 is YSYEKL in the germline V gene. The CDR3 reads CASSQDLTGGRTGELFF. The CDR3 nucleotides read TGCGCCAGCAGCCAAGATCTGACAGGGGGCCGGACCGGGGAGCTGTTTTTT.

The V and J genes are TRBV12-3 or TRBV12-4 and TRBJ2-7; D ambiguous. The V and J ends lost 4 bases and 0 bases respectively, with 4 bases between them. The CDR3 consists of 12 residues. CDR3 sequence reads: CASSWDSYEQYF. The DNA of the CDR3 is TGTGCCAGCAGTTGGGACTCCTACGAGCAGTACTTC.

This chain joins TRBV4-1 and TRBJ1-4; no reliable D call. Trimming stripped 0 bases from V and 4 bases from J, with 12 bases between. In germline, CDR1 is MGHRA, CDR2 YSYEKL. This CDR3 is built from 16 residues. The CDR3 DNA is TGCGCCAGCAGCCAAGATCGGGCCGGTTTTAATGAAAAACTGTTTTTT. Amino acids: CASSQDRAGFNEKLFF.

This clonotype was recorded a few times. Written as DNA, the CDR3 is TGTGCCAGCAGTTACTCGCGAGGCAATCAGCCCCAGCATTTT. This sequence encodes CASSYSRGNQPQHF. The V and J genes are TRBV6-8 and TRBJ1-5; D unresolved. The V and J ends lost 0 bases and 2 bases respectively, with 5 bases between them. The V gene's germline CDR1 is MNHGY and CDR2 SAAAGT. The CDR3 runs 14 residues.